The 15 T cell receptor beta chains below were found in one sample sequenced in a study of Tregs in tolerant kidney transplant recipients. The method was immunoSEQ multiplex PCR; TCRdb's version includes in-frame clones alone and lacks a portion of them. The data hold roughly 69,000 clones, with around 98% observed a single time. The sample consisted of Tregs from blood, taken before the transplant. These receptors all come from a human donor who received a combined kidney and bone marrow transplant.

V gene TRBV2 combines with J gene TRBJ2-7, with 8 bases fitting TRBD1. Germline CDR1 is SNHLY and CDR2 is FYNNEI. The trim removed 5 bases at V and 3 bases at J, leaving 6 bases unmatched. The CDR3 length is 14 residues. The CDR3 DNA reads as TGTGCCAGCAGTACCCGACAGGGGAACTACGAGCAGTACTTC. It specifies CASSTRQGNYEQYF.

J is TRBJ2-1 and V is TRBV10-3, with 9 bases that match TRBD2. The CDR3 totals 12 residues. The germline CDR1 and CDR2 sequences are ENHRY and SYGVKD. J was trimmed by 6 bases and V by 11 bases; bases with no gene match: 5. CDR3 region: CAVSGSSNEQFF. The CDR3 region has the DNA TGTGCCGTTAGCGGGAGTTCCAATGAGCAGTTCTTC.

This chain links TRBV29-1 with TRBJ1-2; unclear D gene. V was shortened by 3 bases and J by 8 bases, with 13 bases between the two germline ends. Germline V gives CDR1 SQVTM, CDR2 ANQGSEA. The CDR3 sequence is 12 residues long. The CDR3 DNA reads TGCAGCGTTGATAGGCAGCGGATGGGCTACACCTTC. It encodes CSVDRQRMGYTF.

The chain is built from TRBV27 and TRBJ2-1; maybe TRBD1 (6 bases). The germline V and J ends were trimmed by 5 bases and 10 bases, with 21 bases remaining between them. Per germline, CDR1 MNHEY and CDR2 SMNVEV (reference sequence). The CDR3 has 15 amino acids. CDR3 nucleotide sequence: TGTGCCAGCAGTCGAAACAGGGCTTCGGAAGAAGAGCAGTTCTTC. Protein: CASSRNRASEEEQFF.

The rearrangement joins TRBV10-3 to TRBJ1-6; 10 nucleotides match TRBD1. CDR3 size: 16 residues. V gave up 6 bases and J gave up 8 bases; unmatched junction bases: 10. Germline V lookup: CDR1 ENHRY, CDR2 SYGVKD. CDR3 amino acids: CAIRRSSGTGDSPLHF. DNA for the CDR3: TGTGCCATCAGACGATCCTCCGGGACAGGGGATTCACCCCTCCACTTT.

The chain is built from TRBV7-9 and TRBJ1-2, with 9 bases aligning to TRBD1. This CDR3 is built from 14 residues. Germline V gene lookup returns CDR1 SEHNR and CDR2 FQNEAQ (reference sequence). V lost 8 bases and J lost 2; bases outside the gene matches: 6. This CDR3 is CASVPGTGNYGYTF. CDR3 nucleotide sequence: TGTGCCAGCGTTCCGGGGACAGGGAACTATGGCTACACCTTC.

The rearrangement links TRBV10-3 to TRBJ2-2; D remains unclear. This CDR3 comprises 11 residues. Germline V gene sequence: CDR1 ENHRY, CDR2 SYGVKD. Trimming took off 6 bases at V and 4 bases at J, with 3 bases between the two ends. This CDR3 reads CAIRATGELFF. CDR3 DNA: TGTGCCATCAGGGCCACCGGGGAGCTGTTTTTT.

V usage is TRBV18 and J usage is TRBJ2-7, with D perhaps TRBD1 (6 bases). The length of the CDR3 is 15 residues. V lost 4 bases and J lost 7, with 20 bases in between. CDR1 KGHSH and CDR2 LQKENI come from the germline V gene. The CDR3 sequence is CASSRSRLGQTEQYF. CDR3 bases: TGTGCCAGCTCACGAAGTCGATTAGGACAGACGGAGCAGTACTTC.

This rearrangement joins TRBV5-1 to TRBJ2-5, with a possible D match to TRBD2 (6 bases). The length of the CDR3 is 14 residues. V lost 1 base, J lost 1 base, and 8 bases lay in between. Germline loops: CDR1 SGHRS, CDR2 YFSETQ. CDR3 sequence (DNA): TGCGCCAGCAGCTTGCGGAGGGGCCAAGAGACCCAGTACTTC. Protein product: CASSLRRGQETQYF.

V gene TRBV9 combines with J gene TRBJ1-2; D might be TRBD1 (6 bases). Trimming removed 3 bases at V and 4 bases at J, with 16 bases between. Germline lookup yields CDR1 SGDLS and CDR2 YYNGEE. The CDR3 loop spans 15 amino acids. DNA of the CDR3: TGTGCCAGCAGCGGACCCGGGGACAAGACCTATGGCTACACCTTC. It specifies CASSGPGDKTYGYTF.

Written as DNA, the CDR3 is TGTGCCAGCAGCCCCTCAAGAGGAGGCGGACAGAGAAACTATGGCTACACCTTC. Translation: CASSPSRGGGQRNYGYTF. The chain recombines TRBV7-9 with TRBJ1-2; tentatively, D is TRBD1 (6 bases). Between the trimmed V and J ends, which lost 5 bases and 2 bases, there was a span of 24 bases. The CDR3 sequence is 18 residues long. The germline gives CDR1 SEHNR, CDR2 FQNEAQ (reference sequence).

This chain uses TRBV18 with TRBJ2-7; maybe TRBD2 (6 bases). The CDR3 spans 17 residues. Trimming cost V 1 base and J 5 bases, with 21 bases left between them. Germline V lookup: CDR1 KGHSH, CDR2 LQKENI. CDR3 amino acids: CASSPLTSMGKINEQYF. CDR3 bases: TGTGCCAGCTCACCACTGACTAGTATGGGGAAGATAAACGAGCAGTACTTC.

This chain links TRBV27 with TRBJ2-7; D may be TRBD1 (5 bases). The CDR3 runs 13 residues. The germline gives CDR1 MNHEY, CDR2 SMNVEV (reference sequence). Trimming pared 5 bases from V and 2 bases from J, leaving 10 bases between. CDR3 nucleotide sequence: TGTGCCAGCAGTAACAGGCGAACCTACGAGCAGTACTTC. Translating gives CASSNRRTYEQYF.

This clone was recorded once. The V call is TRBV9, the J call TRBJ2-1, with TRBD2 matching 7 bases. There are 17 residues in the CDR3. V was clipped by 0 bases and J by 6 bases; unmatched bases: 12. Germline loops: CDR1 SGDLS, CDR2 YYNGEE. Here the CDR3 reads CASSVASGLGAANEQFF. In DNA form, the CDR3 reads TGTGCCAGCAGCGTAGCTTCCGGACTAGGGGCAGCCAATGAGCAGTTCTTC.

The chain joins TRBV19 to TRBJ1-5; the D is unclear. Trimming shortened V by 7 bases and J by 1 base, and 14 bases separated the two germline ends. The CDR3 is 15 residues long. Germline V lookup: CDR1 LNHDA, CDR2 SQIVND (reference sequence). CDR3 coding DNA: TGTGCCAGTATCAGGAGGGTTGGGAGCAATCAGCCCCAGCATTTT. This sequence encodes CASIRRVGSNQPQHF.